The rows below give T cell receptor beta chains drawn from one sample of a study of blood T cell repertoires in COVID-19. The assay was immunoSEQ multiplex PCR, and TCRdb's table has in-frame clones only and misses some. The sample carries over 350,000 clones, roughly 90% recorded once. Specimen: PBMCs or T cells enriched from blood (not recorded which). The origin of the receptors is a woman younger than 45 with acute COVID-19. Both conserved end residues are part of each CDR3. D genes are given only for firm matches. Clone size, where shown, is once, few, many, or a class for clones that have expanded.

>TRBJ2-4|.|TRBV7-2|.
CASSLHGGGGLNIQYF
TGTGCCAGCAGCCTCCACGGGGGAGGGGGTTTAAACATTCAGTACTTC
>TRBJ1-1|TRBD1|TRBV6-5|.
CASSYTPGTGSTEAFF
TGTGCCAGCAGTTATACCCCCGGGACAGGGAGCACTGAAGCTTTCTTT
>TRBJ2-5|TRBD1|TRBV30|.
CAWSGIGQGLEETQYF
TGTGCCTGGAGTGGAATCGGACAGGGCCTTGAAGAGACCCAGTACTTC
>TRBJ2-5|.|TRBV2|.
CASRFGQSQETQYF
TGTGCCAGCAGGTTCGGACAGTCACAAGAGACCCAGTACTTC
>TRBJ2-3|.|TRBV24-1|.
CATSGAALGGDTQYF
TGTGCCACCAGTGGGGCAGCTTTAGGGGGAGATACGCAGTATTTT
>TRBJ2-3|TRBD2|TRBV30|.
CACSTLQRGSTDTQYF
TGTGCCTGCTCAACGTTACAGCGGGGGAGCACAGATACGCAGTATTTT
>TRBJ1-1|.|TRBV30|.
CAWSAPLTEAFF
TGTGCCTGGAGTGCCCCTCTGACTGAAGCTTTCTTT
>TRBJ2-4|.|TRBV21-1|.
CASIYGTSGAYGILAKNIQYF
TGTGCCAGCATCTACGGGACTAGCGGGGCGTACGGCATACTAGCCAAAAACATTCAGTACTTC
>TRBJ1-4|TRBD1|TRBV6-5|.
CASSRDRGYEKLFF
TGTGCCAGCAGTAGGGACAGGGGATATGAAAAACTGTTTTTT
>TRBJ2-1|TRBD2|TRBV7-2|.
CASSLRTSGGVSYNEQFF
TGTGCCAGCAGCTTACGGACTAGCGGGGGGGTTTCCTACAATGAGCAGTTCTTC
>TRBJ2-1|.|TRBV7-2|once
CASSLGPGRGEQFF
TGTGCCAGCAGCTTGGGCCCCGGAAGGGGTGAGCAGTTCTTC
>TRBJ2-7|.|TRBV5-1|.
CASSLGRDDEQYF
TGCGCCAGCAGCTTGGGCAGGGATGACGAGCAGTACTTC
>TRBJ1-5|.|TRBV4-3|.
CASSQDHYRVSEPQHF
TGCGCCAGCAGCCAAGACCATTACAGGGTTTCAGAGCCCCAGCATTTT
>TRBJ1-4|TRBD1|TRBV23-1|once
CASRERQGARKKLFF
TGCGCCAGCAGGGAAAGACAGGGGGCAAGGAAAAAACTGTTTTTT
>TRBJ2-7|TRBD1|TRBV3-1/TRBV3-2|few
CASSQKQGREQYF
TGTGCCAGCAGCCAAAAACAGGGGAGAGAGCAGTACTTC
>TRBJ1-2|TRBD1|TRBV5-1|.
CASSLKGTGETGYTF
TGCGCCAGCAGCTTAAAGGGGACAGGGGAGACGGGCTACACCTTC
>TRBJ1-4|TRBD1|TRBV5-5|.
CASSLPDRGNEKLFF
TGTGCCAGCAGCTTGCCGGACAGGGGCAATGAAAAACTGTTTTTT
>TRBJ1-6|.|TRBV10-1|.
CASSDGTLRSPLHF
TGCGCCAGCAGTGATGGGACTCTCCGTTCACCCCTCCACTTT
>TRBJ1-1|.|TRBV21-1|.
CASSIRQLNTEAFF
TGTGCCAGCAGCATTCGACAGCTAAACACTGAAGCTTTCTTT
>TRBJ2-7|TRBD1|TRBV27|.
CASSKRTGGYEQYF
TGTGCCAGCAGTAAGCGGACAGGTGGCTACGAGCAGTACTTC
>TRBJ2-7|.|TRBV5-1|.
CASSASTGSYEQYF
TGCGCCAGCAGCGCCAGCACAGGATCCTACGAGCAGTACTTC
>TRBJ2-7|TRBD2|TRBV4-1|.
CASRSQRGAYEQYF
TGCGCCAGCAGATCCCAGCGGGGGGCCTACGAGCAGTACTTC
>TRBJ1-5|.|TRBV10-3|.
CASASGLGGQPQHF
TGTGCCAGCGCCTCTGGTCTAGGGGGTCAGCCCCAGCATTTT
>TRBJ2-7|TRBD2|TRBV11-1|.
CASSLVGLADYEQYF
TGTGCCAGCAGCTTAGTCGGACTAGCGGACTACGAGCAGTACTTC
>TRBJ2-1|TRBD1|TRBV24-1|once
CATSDSLRDREWQGQFF
TGTGCCACCAGTGATTCTCTCCGGGACAGGGAATGGCAGGGGCAGTTCTTC
>TRBJ2-2|.|TRBV5-8|.
CASSFFAGYTGELFF
TGTGCCAGCAGCTTCTTCGCAGGGTACACCGGGGAGCTGTTTTTT
>TRBJ2-3|.|TRBV24-1|.
CATSDPDRTMYF
TGTGCCACCAGTGATCCCGACAGGACCATGTATTTT
>TRBJ1-2|TRBD1|TRBV5-1|.
CASSFSTLAGGDGYTF
TGCGCCAGCAGCTTCTCCACTCTGGCAGGGGGAGATGGCTACACCTTC
>TRBJ1-2|.|TRBV6-5|.
CASNVELGYGYTF
TGTGCCAGCAACGTGGAGTTGGGCTATGGCTACACCTTC
>TRBJ2-7|TRBD2|TRBV19|.
CASSIASGGAYEQYF
TGTGCCAGTAGTATTGCCAGCGGGGGGGCCTACGAGCAGTACTTC
>TRBJ1-2|.|TRBV5-1|.
CASSFERVGDYGYTF
TGCGCCAGCAGCTTTGAGAGGGTTGGAGACTATGGCTACACCTTC
>TRBJ1-2|.|TRBV2|.
CASTQGDYGYTF
TGTGCCAGCACCCAGGGCGACTATGGCTACACCTTC
>TRBJ2-1|.|TRBV9|.
CASSVPTSDRHYNEQFF
TGTGCCAGCAGCGTCCCCACGTCGGACAGACACTACAATGAGCAGTTCTTC
>TRBJ2-3|.|TRBV6-5|.
CASSRVGDTQYF
TGTGCCAGCAGCCGGGTTGGAGATACGCAGTATTTT
>TRBJ1-1|.|TRBV7-2|few
CASRVVNTEAFF
TGTGCCAGCAGAGTAGTTAACACTGAAGCTTTCTTT
>TRBJ2-7|.|TRBV7-6|.
CASSHSSSYEQYF
TGTGCCAGCAGCCACTCGAGCTCCTACGAGCAGTACTTC
>TRBJ1-5|TRBD1|TRBV19|.
CATSTDRGFSNQPQHF
TGTGCCACCTCGACGGACAGGGGCTTTAGCAATCAGCCCCAGCATTTT
>TRBJ2-5|.|TRBV10-3|.
CAISASGETQYF
TGTGCCATCAGTGCTAGTGGGGAGACCCAGTACTTC
>TRBJ2-1|TRBD1|TRBV7-3|.
CASSRDRDNEQFF
TGTGCCAGCAGCAGGGACAGAGACAATGAGCAGTTCTTC
>TRBJ2-3|.|TRBV5-6|.
CASSLWSFTDTQYF
TGTGCCAGCAGCTTGTGGAGCTTCACAGATACGCAGTATTTT
>TRBJ2-2|.|TRBV5-1|once
CASSAYRTANTGELFF
TGCGCCAGCAGCGCCTACCGGACAGCGAACACCGGGGAGCTGTTTTTT